Detailed here is one T cell receptor (beta chain). This CDR3 has 14 amino acids. V lost 0 bases, J lost 0 bases, and 7 bases lay in between. Looked up from germline, CDR1 is SGHRS and CDR2 is YFSETQ. Some clones are missing from TCRdb's copy, which holds only in-frame ones; the method was immunoSEQ multiplex PCR. This sample carries about 68,000 clones, around nine tenths of them seen once, and the ten largest clones take 4.2%. These data belong to a study of chemoradiotherapy in HPV16-positive cancers. The chain recombines TRBV5-1 with TRBJ2-7; D call uncertain. Sample: blood, taken from a patient who underwent chemoradiotherapy. The TCR was taken from a human donor with HPV-associated anogenital cancer. CDR3 nucleotide sequence: TGCGCCAGCAGCTTGGAGGGCAACTCCTACGAGCAGTACTTC. Translating it yields CASSLEGNSYEQYF.